This T cell receptor (beta chain) was identified in a study of PD-1 blockade in classical Hodgkin lymphoma. On the study more broadly: A 3 mg/kg intravenous dose of nivolumab was received by patients every 2 weeks.

Libraries were prepared by immunoSEQ multiplex PCR; TCRdb keeps only in-frame clonotypes and omits some of them. The data contain 5,000 or so clones, 65% to 85% of them singletons. General study results and limits: It was CD4+ TCR diversity, not CD8+, that rose significantly by C4D1. Those achieving complete response showed baseline diversity like newly diagnosed patients.

The germline V gene has CDR1 SGHNT and CDR2 YYREEE (reference sequence). The length of the CDR3 is 12 residues. Trimming cost V 0 bases and J 6 bases, with 6 bases left between them. Every patient had relapsed following autologous stem cell transplantation, and cohorts differed in brentuximab vedotin exposure. Researchers pulled CD8+ T cells out of thawed PBMCs using magnetic negative selection. Concerning this clone: What it recognizes is unknown.

The specimen comprised CD8+ T cells from blood, sampled at baseline. The gene calls are TRBV5-4 and TRBJ1-2; no reliable D call. This sequence was found in a human donor with classical Hodgkin lymphoma. The CDR3 here is CASSLGLNGYTF. Written as DNA, the CDR3 is TGTGCCAGCAGCTTGGGGCTAAATGGCTACACCTTC.